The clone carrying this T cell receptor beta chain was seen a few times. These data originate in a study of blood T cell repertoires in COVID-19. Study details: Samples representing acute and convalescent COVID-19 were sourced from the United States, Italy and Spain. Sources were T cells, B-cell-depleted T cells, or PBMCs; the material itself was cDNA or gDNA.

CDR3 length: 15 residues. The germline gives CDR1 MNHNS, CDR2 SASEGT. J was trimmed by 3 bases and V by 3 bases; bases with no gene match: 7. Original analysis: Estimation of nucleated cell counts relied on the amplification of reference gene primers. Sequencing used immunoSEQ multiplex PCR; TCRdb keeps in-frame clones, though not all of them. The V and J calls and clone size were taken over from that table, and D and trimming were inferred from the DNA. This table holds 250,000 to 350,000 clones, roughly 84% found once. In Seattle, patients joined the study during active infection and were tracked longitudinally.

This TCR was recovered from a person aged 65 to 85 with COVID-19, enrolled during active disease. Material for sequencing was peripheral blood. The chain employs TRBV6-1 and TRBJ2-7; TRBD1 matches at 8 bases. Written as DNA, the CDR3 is TGTGCCAGCAGTGACCTTGGACAGGGATACTACGAGCAGTACTTC. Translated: CASSDLGQGYYEQYF.